This T cell receptor beta chain was recovered during a study of identical twins. There are 13 residues in the CDR3. V gave up 8 bases and J gave up 3 bases, with 13 bases separating them. Per germline, CDR1 LNHDA and CDR2 SQIVND (reference sequence). TCRdb reprocessed the 5' RACE reads with MiXCR, giving one entry per CDR3 protein. The table has under 400,000 distinct CDR3 sequences, 9% to 10% seen once; the top ten hold 8% to 10%. V is TRBV19 and J is TRBJ2-5; tentative D call: TRBD1 (5 bases). Source material: naive T cells sorted from blood. This receptor was obtained from a woman between 50 and 59 years old in good health. The DNA for the CDR3 is TGTGCCAGTCGACAGATTTCAAAAGAGACCCAGTACTTC. Its translation is CASRQISKETQYF.